This T cell receptor beta chain was sequenced for a study of T cells in Graves' hyperthyroidism and ophthalmopathy. Recently diagnosed hyperthyroidism of less than 2 months' duration affected patients aged 18 to 65. Trimming took off 0 bases at V and 4 bases at J, with 12 bases between the two ends. Germline-derived CDR1 and CDR2 are DFQATT and SNEGSKA (reference sequence). CDR3 length: 14 residues. The TCR beta CDR3 regions underwent amplification using RNA transcripts as the source. RT-PCR in the first round (using the HTBI primer set) targeted the TCR CDR3. TCRdb passed the multiplex PCR reads through MiXCR, listing each CDR3 protein once. The sample carries 370,000 or so distinct CDR3 sequences, more than 20% recorded once. The sample holds a few counts of this clonotype.

The sequence came from a man between 50 and 59 years old with Graves' hyperthyroidism. V usage is TRBV20-1 and J usage is TRBJ2-5; D is ambiguous. Sequenced input: blood. The CDR3 bases are TGCAGTGCTAGAGATCCCGAGATTCCAGAGACCCAGTACTTC. As protein: CSARDPEIPETQYF.